Below, one T cell receptor (beta chain) is given with its context. Its specificity is unknown. These data come from a study of T cell responses to AZD1222 COVID-19 vaccine. Using immunoSEQ multiplex PCR, the repertoire was profiled, and TCRdb retains in-frame clones only, with some absent. This table has roughly 120,000 clones, around nine tenths appearing once. Regarding the study as a whole: White British people made up most donors, females outnumbered males, and clonal diversity was possibly underestimated.

The V gene end was trimmed by 7 bases and the J gene end by 4 bases; junction bases not matched to a gene: 18. This CDR3 region has 18 residues. The chain recombines TRBV23-1 with TRBJ1-2; 10 bases line up with TRBD1. TRBV23-1 counts as an open reading frame of uncertain function. The sequences come from peripheral blood, collected on day 0 of AZD1222 vaccination. The sequence was collected from an adult in good health. The CDR3 nucleotides read TGCGCCAGCAACCTCCTCCGGGACAGGGGAACCCTAGGCTATGGCTACACCTTC. Amino acids: CASNLLRDRGTLGYGYTF.